This TCR beta chain was found in a study of OX40 agonist ivuxolimab in advanced cancers. Turning to the study itself: Ivuxolimab, an agonist antibody against OX40 (CD134), was given to patients. Ivuxolimab was delivered to patients intravenously every 2 weeks at doses spanning 0.01 to 10 mg/kg. Three patients, one with hepatocellular carcinoma and two with cutaneous melanoma, responded partially. Study results and caveats: Averaged across samples, CD8+ T cells carried more expanded clones than CD4+ did.

Germline V gives CDR1 SGHVS, CDR2 FQNEAQ. The CDR3 covers 15 residues. V was shortened by 1 base and J by 2 bases, with 6 bases between the two germline ends. This clone was observed a handful of times. What it binds is unknown. The protocol was immunoSEQ multiplex PCR, while the TCRdb copy is restricted to in-frame clones and leaves out a portion. Of 85,000 to 100,000 clones listed, around 85% are singletons. Here the sequenced sample was CD4+ or CD8+ T cells sorted from blood, taken in a trial of the OX40 agonist ivuxolimab. The clonotype originates from an adult with an advanced solid tumor such as melanoma, head and neck, liver or kidney cancer. This chain joins TRBV7-8 and TRBJ2-6, with D perhaps matching TRBD1 or TRBD2 (5 bases each). The CDR3 loop reads CASSLGGAGANVLTF. The CDR3 region has the DNA TGTGCCAGCAGCTTAGGAGGGGCTGGGGCCAACGTCCTGACTTTC.